Following are 24 T cell receptor beta chains from one sample sequenced in a study of cytomegalovirus exposure and HLA in healthy donors. Both 60 Vbeta primers and 13 Jbeta primers went into the PCR. Here immunoSEQ multiplex PCR was the method, and the copy in TCRdb shows in-frame clones only, minus some. The table shows roughly 150,000 clones, with 75% to 90% occurring only once. Sequenced material: PBMCs. These receptors originate from a boy between 2 and 15 years old in good health and CMV-seronegative.

This chain links TRBV6-5 with TRBJ2-1, with a possible D match to TRBD2 (5 bases). Germline V gene lookup returns CDR1 MNHEY and CDR2 SVGAGI. The CDR3 is 13 amino acids. The V and J ends lost 5 bases and 6 bases respectively, with 11 bases between them. CDR3 sequence (DNA): TGTGCCAGCAGTCCCACTAGGTTCAATGAGCAGTTCTTC. Translated: CASSPTRFNEQFF.

V is TRBV10-1 and J is TRBJ1-1; 7 nucleotides match TRBD1. The CDR3 has 13 residues. Losses at the gene ends were 2 bases for V and 5 bases for J; bases not matched to a gene: 2. Germline CDR1 reads WNHNN; CDR2 reads SYGVQD (reference sequence). This CDR3 is CASSEAGGTEAFF. CDR3 in DNA: TGCGCCAGCAGTGAGGCAGGGGGGACTGAAGCTTTCTTT.

This chain uses TRBV5-6 with TRBJ1-5; D gene unclear. Deletions cut 2 bases from V and 7 bases from J, with 13 bases between. The CDR3 runs 14 residues. Germline V CDR1 and CDR2: SGHDT, YYEEEE. The chain's CDR3 is CASSFSTGGQPQHF. The CDR3 coding sequence is TGTGCCAGCAGCTTTTCGACGGGAGGGCAGCCCCAGCATTTT.

The V and J genes are TRBV5-1 and TRBJ2-1, with 10 bases identical to TRBD2. V was pared by 4 bases and J by 5 bases, with 9 bases of the junction left unmatched. Germline V gene sequence: CDR1 SGHRS, CDR2 YFSETQ. The CDR3 is made up of 16 amino acids. Here the CDR3 DNA reads TGCGCCAGCAGCGCAAGAAGGACTAGCGGAGACAATGAGCAGTTCTTC. It encodes CASSARRTSGDNEQFF.

The genes are TRBV5-1 and TRBJ2-5; D unclear. This CDR3 is built from 14 residues. V was cut by 0 bases and J by 1 base, with 7 bases left in between. Germline CDR1 SGHRS, CDR2 YFSETQ. CDR3 coding DNA: TGCGCCAGCAGCTTGGCTTCGAGCCAAGAGACCCAGTACTTC. Amino acid sequence: CASSLASSQETQYF.

The chain has TRBV2 and TRBJ1-3; TRBD1 is a possible D gene (5 bases). V lost 2 bases, J lost 0 bases, and 23 bases lay in between. There are 20 residues in the CDR3. Germline V gene data show CDR1 as SNHLY and CDR2 as FYNNEI. In nucleotides, the CDR3 is TGTGCCAGCAGTGAAAAAGTAAAGGGTCTGCTTGGGGCCTCTGGAAACACCATATATTTT. Its protein is CASSEKVKGLLGASGNTIYF.

The CDR3 region is CASSEAMATGNNSPLHF. The CDR3 nucleotides read TGTGCCAGCAGTGAAGCCATGGCGACAGGAAATAATTCACCCCTCCACTTT. The genes are TRBV6-1 and TRBJ1-6, with D perhaps TRBD1 (6 bases). Trimming removed 0 bases at V and 5 bases at J, with 14 bases between. Germline CDR1 is MNHNS and CDR2 is SASEGT. The CDR3 covers 17 residues.

This chain links TRBV29-1 with TRBJ2-3; unclear D gene. V lost 4 bases to trimming and J lost 2 bases, with 10 bases between them. CDR1 and CDR2 from the germline V gene are SQVTM and ANQGSEA. This CDR3 region has 13 residues. The CDR3 reads CSVVVPYTDTQYF. The CDR3 DNA sequence: TGCAGCGTTGTAGTGCCTTACACAGATACGCAGTATTTT.

V and J are TRBV7-9 and TRBJ2-7, with 9 bases identical to TRBD2. This CDR3 contains 15 residues. J lost 6 bases, V lost 6 bases, and 12 bases had no gene match. Germline V CDR1 and CDR2: SEHNR, FQNEAQ (reference sequence). The CDR3 is CASRQWAGGPSEQYF. The CDR3 region has the DNA TGTGCCAGCAGACAATGGGCGGGAGGGCCTTCCGAGCAGTACTTC.

The rearrangement links TRBV5-3 to TRBJ1-2, with 8 positions matching TRBD1. TRBV5-3 is identified as an open reading frame with a role that is uncertain. The CDR3 totals 14 residues. The V segment lost 0 bases and the J segment 4 bases; nucleotides outside the gene matches: 2. The CDR3 DNA reads TGTGCCAGAAGCTTGGGACAGGGGAGCTATGGCTACACCTTC. Protein sequence: CARSLGQGSYGYTF.

The rearrangement joins TRBV7-2 to TRBJ2-2; 12 positions agree with TRBD2. The CDR3 loop spans 18 amino acids. Germline CDR1 and CDR2: SGHTA and FQGNSA. After removal of 3 bases from V and 4 bases from J, the junction contained 9 bases not matched to a gene. The CDR3 region has the DNA TGTGCCAGCAGCTTCCGACTAGCGGGAGTTATTGGCACCGGGGAGCTGTTTTTT. Its translation: CASSFRLAGVIGTGELFF.

The rearrangement uses TRBV6-5 and TRBJ2-1, with TRBD2 identical over 8 bases. Germline trimming cut 6 bases from V and 0 bases from J; bases unmatched to any gene: 4. Germline CDR1 and CDR2: MNHEY and SVGAGI. The CDR3 contains 15 residues. This CDR3 is CASRHAGGSYNEQFF. The CDR3 bases are TGTGCCAGCAGGCACGCGGGGGGCTCCTACAATGAGCAGTTCTTC.

This sequence joins TRBV30 and TRBJ2-1; 10 bases match TRBD2. There are 15 residues in the CDR3. The V gene's germline CDR1 is GTSNPN and CDR2 SVGIG (reference sequence). With V trimmed by 1 base and J by 7 bases, 7 bases remained unmatched. The CDR3 loop is CAWSGLAGGGNEQFF. The CDR3 bases are TGTGCCTGGAGTGGGTTAGCGGGGGGCGGGAATGAGCAGTTCTTC.

The rearrangement uses TRBV5-6 and TRBJ1-1, with unresolved D. V was trimmed by 2 bases and J by 5 bases, leaving 16 bases between them. The germline V gene has CDR1 SGHDT and CDR2 YYEEEE. There are 15 residues in the CDR3. The CDR3 loop reads CASSLSGLGGTEAFF. The CDR3 DNA sequence: TGTGCCAGCAGCTTAAGTGGGCTGGGTGGGACTGAAGCTTTCTTT.

This chain connects TRBV9 to TRBJ2-6; possible D gene TRBD1, 6 bases. Trimming removed 3 bases at V and 3 bases at J, with 7 bases between. The CDR3 is 14 residues long. Germline-derived CDR1 and CDR2 are SGDLS and YYNGEE. CDR3 nucleotide sequence: TGTGCCAGCAGCGACAGGGTTGGGGCCAACGTCCTGACTTTC. As protein: CASSDRVGANVLTF.

The V and J genes are TRBV7-2 and TRBJ2-1, with TRBD2 matching 12 bases. The V and J ends lost 0 bases and 10 bases, in that order; junction bases with no gene match: 10. Germline assignment: CDR1 SGHTA and CDR2 FQGNSA. The CDR3 has 17 residues. The CDR3 loop reads CASSLARLAGGQREQFF. For the CDR3, the DNA is TGTGCCAGCAGCTTAGCTCGCCTAGCGGGGGGGCAACGCGAGCAGTTCTTC.

This clone showed up just a few times. The gene calls are TRBV5-1 and TRBJ2-7; maybe TRBD1 (6 bases). The CDR3 loop spans 14 amino acids. Trimming took 4 bases from V and 2 from J, leaving 13 bases between them. Germline V gives CDR1 SGHRS, CDR2 YFSETQ. CDR3 protein: CASSRGGATYEQYF. The CDR3 DNA follows: TGCGCCAGCAGCCGTGGGGGCGCTACCTACGAGCAGTACTTC.

The V gene is TRBV9, the J gene TRBJ1-2; 9 bases are shared with TRBD1. Germline V gives CDR1 SGDLS, CDR2 YYNGEE. The V and J ends lost 3 bases and 3 bases, in that order; junction bases with no gene match: 3. This CDR3 region has 14 residues. The CDR3 coding sequence is TGTGCCAGCAGCGCCGGACAGGGGTACTATGGCTACACCTTC. Translation: CASSAGQGYYGYTF.

The V gene is TRBV5-1, the J gene TRBJ2-7, with 7 bases lining up with TRBD2. Per the germline V gene, CDR1 is SGHRS and CDR2 is YFSETQ. This CDR3 has 14 amino acids. J was trimmed by 5 bases and V by 1 base; bases with no gene match: 6. The CDR3 protein is CASSLSREEDEQYF. Here the CDR3 DNA reads TGCGCCAGCAGCTTGTCCCGGGAGGAGGACGAGCAGTACTTC.

The chain recombines TRBV5-1 with TRBJ1-4, with 10 positions matching TRBD1. Germline V gene data show CDR1 as SGHRS and CDR2 as YFSETQ. V was clipped by 7 bases and J by 8 bases; unmatched bases: 8. The CDR3 covers 14 residues. The CDR3 DNA reads TGCGCCAGCTCCCACGGGACAGGGGAGGAAAAACTGTTTTTT. Its translation is CASSHGTGEEKLFF.

The J gene is TRBJ1-1, the V gene TRBV1. TRBV1 is a pseudogene locus. The CDR3 is 16 residues long. For the CDR3, the DNA is TGCACCAGCAGCCAAGATCGTCGGCGGATGAACACTGAAGCTTTCTTT. It codes for CTSSQDRRRMNTEAFF.

In its sample, this clone was seen once. V is TRBV2 and J is TRBJ1-1, with D uncertain. V lost 6 bases and J lost 2, with 4 bases in between. CDR3 length: 11 residues. Germline lookup yields CDR1 SNHLY and CDR2 FYNNEI. The CDR3 DNA is TGTGCCAGCAGAGCAAACACTGAAGCTTTCTTT. Translating gives CASRANTEAFF.

In nucleotides, the CDR3 is TGTGCCAGCAGCTTAAGAGCTGCAGATACGCAGTATTTT. This translates into CASSLRAADTQYF. The gene calls are TRBV5-6 and TRBJ2-3; D unresolved. The CDR3 is 13 amino acids. In germline, CDR1 is SGHDT, CDR2 YYEEEE. V was pared by 2 bases and J by 4 bases, with 8 bases between.

The rearrangement uses TRBV5-5 and TRBJ2-7, with 9 positions matching TRBD1. This CDR3 has 16 residues. CDR1 is SGHKS and CDR2 is YYEKEE in the germline V gene (reference sequence). The junction had 10 bases not matched to a gene; V was cut back by 4 bases and J by 2 bases. In DNA, the CDR3 is TGTGCCAGCAGCCCACCAGGACAGGGGAAGCCCTACGAGCAGTACTTC. As protein: CASSPPGQGKPYEQYF.